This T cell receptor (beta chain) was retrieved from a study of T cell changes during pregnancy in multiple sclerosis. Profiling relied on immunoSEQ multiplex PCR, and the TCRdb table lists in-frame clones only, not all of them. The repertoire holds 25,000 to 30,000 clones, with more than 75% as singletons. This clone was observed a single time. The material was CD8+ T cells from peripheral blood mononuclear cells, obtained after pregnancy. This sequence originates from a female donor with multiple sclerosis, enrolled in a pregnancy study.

The CDR3: CASSPDVGQEKGPQHF. The DNA for the CDR3 is TGCGCCAGCAGCCCCGACGTAGGACAGGAAAAGGGGCCCCAGCATTTT. V is TRBV4-3 and J is TRBJ1-5, with 7 positions matching TRBD1. V shed 4 bases, J shed 9 bases, and the junction held 15 bases outside the gene matches. The V gene's germline CDR1 is LGHNA and CDR2 YSLEER. The CDR3 totals 16 residues.